Listed below are T cell receptor beta chains from one sample, sequenced in a study of blood T cell repertoires in COVID-19. Sequenced by immunoSEQ multiplex PCR; TCRdb stores in-frame clones only, minus some. The sample includes about 380,000 clones, more than 80% of them seen just once. Sequencing used peripheral blood. These receptor sequences come from a man aged 40-50 years with acute or convalescent COVID-19. Each CDR3 is given with its conserved first and last residue. The D gene is left open where the match is weak. Clone size is stated in some rows and not others, as once, few, many or a class when expanded.

clone size,J gene,D gene,V gene,CDR3 protein,CDR3 DNA
-,TRBJ1-1,-,TRBV12-3/TRBV12-4,CASSLEGPEAFF,TGTGCCAGCAGTTTAGAGGGGCCTGAAGCTTTCTTT
-,TRBJ2-2,-,TRBV7-7,CASSLLVNTGELFF,TGTGCTAGCAGCTTGCTAGTCAACACCGGGGAGCTGTTTTTT
-,TRBJ2-7,TRBD1,TRBV27,CASSFSTGGGYEQYF,TGTGCCAGCAGTTTCTCGACAGGGGGCGGCTACGAGCAGTACTTC
-,TRBJ2-1,TRBD1,TRBV6-2/TRBV6-3,CASSYSRGQGSSSYNEQFF,TGTGCCAGCAGTTACTCGCGGGGACAGGGGTCAAGCTCCTACAATGAGCAGTTCTTC
-,TRBJ2-7,-,TRBV15,CATSRRIPGEQYF,TGTGCCACCAGCAGACGGATCCCAGGGGAGCAGTACTTC
-,TRBJ2-3,TRBD1,TRBV14,CASSQDFLGTGVDESSTDTQYF,TGTGCCAGCAGCCAAGATTTTTTGGGGACAGGGGTCGACGAATCTAGCACAGATACGCAGTATTTT
-,TRBJ2-7,TRBD1,TRBV2,CASKIGQGVDEQYF,TGTGCCAGCAAGATTGGACAGGGGGTCGACGAGCAGTACTTC
few,TRBJ2-3,-,TRBV5-1,CASSLGTHNPDTQYF,TGCGCCAGCAGCTTGGGGACACACAACCCAGATACGCAGTATTTT
-,TRBJ1-1,TRBD1,TRBV7-2,CASSLAGQGRTEAFF,TGTGCCAGCAGCTTGGCAGGACAGGGCCGCACTGAAGCTTTCTTT
-,TRBJ2-2,TRBD1,TRBV28,CASSLGQANTGELFF,TGTGCCAGCAGTTTGGGACAGGCGAACACCGGGGAGCTGTTTTTT
-,TRBJ1-4,TRBD1,TRBV5-6,CASSFTGGGNEKLFF,TGTGCCAGCAGTTTTACAGGGGGCGGTAATGAAAAACTGTTTTTT
-,TRBJ1-1,TRBD1,TRBV27,CASSHWDRNTEAFF,TGTGCCAGCAGCCACTGGGACAGGAACACTGAAGCTTTCTTT
-,TRBJ1-5,-,TRBV13,CASSLRGSQPQHF,TGTGCCAGCAGTTTAAGGGGTTCTCAGCCCCAGCATTTT
once,TRBJ1-2,TRBD1,TRBV29-1,CSVLGTGEGYTF,TGCAGCGTTCTAGGGACAGGGGAAGGCTACACCTTC
-,TRBJ2-3,-,TRBV7-3,CASSEAGTQTDTQYF,TGTGCCAGCAGCGAGGCCGGGACACAGACAGATACGCAGTATTTT
-,TRBJ2-1,-,TRBV28,CASSLTRRYYNEQFF,TGTGCCAGCAGTTTAACAAGGAGATACTACAATGAGCAGTTCTTC
-,TRBJ1-5,-,TRBV27,CASSWGGQQPQHF,TGTGCCAGCAGTTGGGGGGGACAACAGCCCCAGCATTTT
-,TRBJ1-5,-,TRBV27,CASSLSGFIIQPQHF,TGTGCCAGCAGTTTGTCAGGGTTTATCATCCAGCCCCAGCATTTT
-,TRBJ1-1,TRBD1,TRBV7-8,CASSLRQGAPQGAFF,TGTGCCAGCAGCTTAAGACAGGGGGCCCCCCAGGGTGCTTTCTTT
-,TRBJ2-7,-,TRBV7-5,CARSLVVGRGSTYEQYF,-
few,TRBJ2-7,TRBD2,TRBV19,CASSGTSGNSYEQYF,TGTGCCAGTAGTGGGACTAGCGGGAATTCCTACGAGCAGTACTTC
-,TRBJ2-3,TRBD2,TRBV7-3,CASSRGGADTQYF,TGTGCCAGCAGTAGGGGAGGGGCAGATACGCAGTATTTT
few,TRBJ1-1,-,TRBV6-5,CASSQQENTEAFF,TGTGCCAGCAGTCAACAGGAAAACACTGAAGCTTTCTTT
-,TRBJ1-1,-,TRBV5-5,CASSLTGKNTEAFF,TGTGCCAGCAGCTTAACAGGGAAAAACACTGAAGCTTTCTTT
-,TRBJ2-7,TRBD1,TRBV7-2,CASSITGGSNEQYF,TGTGCCAGCAGCATTACAGGGGGCTCCAACGAGCAGTACTTC
-,TRBJ1-5,-,TRBV7-8,CASSSRRGVSNQPQHF,TGTGCCAGCAGCTCTCGCAGGGGCGTTAGCAATCAGCCCCAGCATTTT
-,TRBJ1-4,-,TRBV7-9,CASSPRPTTLGGDEKLFF,TGTGCCAGCAGCCCCCGCCCCACTACGCTTGGGGGGGATGAAAAACTGTTTTTT
-,TRBJ1-1,-,TRBV12-3/TRBV12-4,CASSFGGNTEAFF,TGTGCCAGCAGTTTCGGAGGGAACACTGAAGCTTTCTTT
once,TRBJ2-2,-,TRBV20-1,CSASMRGSGGELFF,TGCAGTGCTAGTATGCGGGGCTCGGGCGGGGAGCTGTTTTTT